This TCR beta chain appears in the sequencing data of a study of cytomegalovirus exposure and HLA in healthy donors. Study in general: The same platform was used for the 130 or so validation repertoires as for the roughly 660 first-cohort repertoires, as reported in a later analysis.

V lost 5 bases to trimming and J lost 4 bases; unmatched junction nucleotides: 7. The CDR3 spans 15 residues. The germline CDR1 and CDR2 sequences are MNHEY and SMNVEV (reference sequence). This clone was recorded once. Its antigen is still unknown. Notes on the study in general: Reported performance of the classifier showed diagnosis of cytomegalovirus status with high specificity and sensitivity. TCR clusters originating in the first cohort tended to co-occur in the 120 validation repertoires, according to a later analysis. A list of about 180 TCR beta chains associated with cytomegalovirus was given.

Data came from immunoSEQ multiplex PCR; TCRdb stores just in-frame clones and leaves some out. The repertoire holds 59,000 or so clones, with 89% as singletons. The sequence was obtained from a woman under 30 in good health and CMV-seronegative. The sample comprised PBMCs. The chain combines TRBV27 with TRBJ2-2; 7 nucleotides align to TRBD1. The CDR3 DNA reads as TGTGCCAGCAGTGCGACAGGGTGGAGCACCGGGGAGCTGTTTTTT. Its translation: CASSATGWSTGELFF.